A selection of T cell receptor beta chains follows, all from one sample in a study of T cells in Graves' hyperthyroidism and ophthalmopathy. MiXCR, run by TCRdb on the multiplex PCR reads, gives a single entry per CDR3 protein. This repertoire shows 560,000 or so distinct CDR3 sequences, 15% to 20% found once; its top ten account for over 45%. Sequencing was carried out using blood. The receptor set was obtained from a man in his forties or fifties with Graves' ophthalmopathy. The CDR3 runs from the conserved cysteine through the conserved F or W. Fields, in order: clone size, V gene, J gene, D gene, CDR3 length, CDR3 protein, CDR3 DNA. The D gene is left open where the match is weak. The size field is filled for only some rows; it gives once, few, many or a size class.

-,TRBV7-9,TRBJ2-1,-,11,CASSPANEQFF,TGTGCCAGCAGCCCCGCTAATGAGCAGTTCTTC
-,TRBV7-9,TRBJ1-2,TRBD1,15,CASSLEGTGMVGYTF,TGTGCCAGCAGCTTAGAGGGGACAGGGATGGTTGGCTACACCTTC
few,TRBV19,TRBJ2-2,-,17,CASSAPGRISGTGELFF,TGTGCCAGTAGTGCCCCGGGACGCATAAGCGGGACCGGGGAGCTGTTTTTT
many,TRBV20-1,TRBJ2-3,TRBD1,15,CSARGGGDTPDTQYF,TGCAGTGCTAGAGGAGGGGGCGACACCCCAGATACGCAGTATTTT
many,TRBV7-9,TRBJ1-1,-,13,CASSFPANTEAFF,TGTGCCAGCAGCTTTCCAGCGAACACTGAAGCTTTCTTT
few,TRBV6-1,TRBJ1-1,-,14,CASTFDRGGTEAFF,TGTGCCAGCACCTTCGACAGAGGAGGTACTGAAGCTTTCTTT
many,TRBV2,TRBJ2-5,-,14,CASIIQGKEETQYF,TGTGCCAGCATTATACAGGGAAAGGAGGAGACCCAGTACTTC
-,TRBV7-9,TRBJ2-3,TRBD1,15,CASSLEGARTDTQYF,TGTGCCAGCAGCTTAGAGGGGGCTCGCACAGATACGCAGTATTTT
-,TRBV20-1,TRBJ2-1,TRBD2,17,CSARDRTSGSSYNEQFF,TGCAGTGCTAGAGATAGGACTAGCGGAAGCTCCTACAATGAGCAGTTCTTC
-,TRBV5-1,TRBJ2-1,-,13,CASNPDRGNEQFF,TGCGCCAGCAACCCGGACAGAGGCAATGAGCAGTTCTTC
-,TRBV20-1,TRBJ1-1,TRBD1,16,CSARPSNRGGKTEAFF,TGCAGTGCTAGACCTTCTAACAGAGGGGGCAAAACTGAAGCTTTCTTT
many,TRBV5-1,TRBJ1-1,-,15,CASSLRRDRNTEAFF,TGCGCCAGCAGCTTGCGTAGGGACCGGAACACTGAAGCTTTCTTT
-,TRBV9,TRBJ2-3,TRBD1,18,CASSAEERTGGGKDTQYF,TGTGCCAGCAGCGCCGAGGAGAGAACAGGGGGCGGGAAAGATACGCAGTATTTT
-,TRBV19,TRBJ2-7,-,14,CASSIGQGIYEQYF,TGTGCCAGTAGTATAGGGCAGGGGATCTACGAGCAGTACTTC
many,TRBV5-1,TRBJ2-5,-,13,CASSTGGQETQYF,TGCGCCAGCAGCACCGGGGGCCAAGAGACCCAGTACTTC
few,TRBV9,TRBJ2-7,TRBD1,15,CASSERDSPSYEQYF,TGTGCCAGCAGCGAGAGGGACAGTCCTTCCTACGAGCAGTACTTC
many,TRBV7-3,TRBJ2-1,-,16,CASSLDSELEFNEQFF,TGTGCCAGCAGCTTAGACTCAGAGCTTGAGTTCAATGAGCAGTTCTTC
-,TRBV9,TRBJ1-2,TRBD1,11,CATQGADGYTF,TGTGCCACCCAGGGGGCTGATGGCTACACCTTC
many,TRBV13,TRBJ2-5,-,15,CASSLGDWGGETQYF,TGTGCCAGCAGCTTAGGGGACTGGGGTGGGGAGACCCAGTACTTC
few,TRBV20-1,TRBJ1-5,-,12,CSAREGAQPQHF,TGCAGTGCTAGAGAGGGGGCTCAGCCCCAGCATTTT